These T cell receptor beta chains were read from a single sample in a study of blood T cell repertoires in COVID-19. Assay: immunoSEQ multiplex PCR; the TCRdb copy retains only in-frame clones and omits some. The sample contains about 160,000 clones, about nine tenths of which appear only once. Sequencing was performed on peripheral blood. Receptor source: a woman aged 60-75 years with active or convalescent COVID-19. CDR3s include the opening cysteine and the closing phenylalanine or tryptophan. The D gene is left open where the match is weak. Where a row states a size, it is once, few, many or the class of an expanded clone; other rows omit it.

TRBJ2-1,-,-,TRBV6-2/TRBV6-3,CASSQTTHWNEQFF
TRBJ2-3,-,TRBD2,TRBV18,CASSQRTSGGQEGTDTQYF
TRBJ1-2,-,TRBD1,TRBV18,CASSPGTGVGYTF
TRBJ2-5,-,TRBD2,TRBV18,CASSLSGTSGRTQYF
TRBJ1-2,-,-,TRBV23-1,CASSYRVGYTF
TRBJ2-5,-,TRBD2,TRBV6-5,CASSSSGGTQYF
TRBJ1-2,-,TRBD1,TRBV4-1,CASSQIDRGDGYTF
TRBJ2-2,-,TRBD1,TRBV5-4,CASSPGQGARGGELFF
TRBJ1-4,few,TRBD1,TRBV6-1,CASSEARQGQGEKLFF
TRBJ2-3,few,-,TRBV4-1,CASSQANGVTDTQYF
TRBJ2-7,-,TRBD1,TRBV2,CASSPNLPQGATYEQYF
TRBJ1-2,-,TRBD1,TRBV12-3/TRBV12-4,CASSFRTGGGYTF
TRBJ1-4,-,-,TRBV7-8,CASSSTADRFNEKLFF
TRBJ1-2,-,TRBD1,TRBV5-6,CASSSTGTGGADGYTF
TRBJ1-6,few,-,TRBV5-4,CASSDSSYNSPLHF
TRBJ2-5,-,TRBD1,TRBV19,CASSIHPDRVKTQYF
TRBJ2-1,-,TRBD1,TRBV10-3,CAMSDRGNNEQFF
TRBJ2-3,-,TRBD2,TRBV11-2,CASSLDRRGGFDTQYF
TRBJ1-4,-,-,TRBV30,CAWEAVEDEKLFF
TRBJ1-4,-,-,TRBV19,CASREVGTPNEKLFF
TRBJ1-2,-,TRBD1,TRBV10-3,CAISMGQQEIVTF
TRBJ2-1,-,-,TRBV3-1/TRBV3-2,CASSHSYNEQFF